Listed below are T cell receptor beta chains from one sample, sequenced in a study of cytomegalovirus exposure and HLA in healthy donors. Profiling relied on immunoSEQ multiplex PCR, and the TCRdb table lists in-frame clones only, not all of them. The data show 100,000 to 150,000 clones, just under 85% seen once. Sequenced input: PBMCs. The receptors were sampled from a boy between 2 and 10 years old in good health and CMV-seronegative. The CDR3 runs from the conserved cysteine through the conserved F or W. A D gene is named only where the DNA matches it firmly. The size of a clone is reported for some rows only, either as once, few or many, or as a class for expanded clones.

V: TRBV15; size: few; D: .; J: TRBJ2-5; CDR3: CATRYRDTFLETQYF; DNA: TGTGCCACCAGATACCGGGACACCTTTCTGGAGACCCAGTACTTC
V: TRBV27; size: once; D: .; J: TRBJ1-5; CDR3: CASSLDRLPNQPQHF; DNA: TGTGCCAGCAGTTTAGACAGATTGCCAAATCAGCCCCAGCATTTT
V: TRBV2; size: .; D: .; J: TRBJ1-3; CDR3: CASTRPAGSSGNTIYF; DNA: TGTGCCAGCACCCGACCCGCGGGGAGCTCTGGAAACACCATATATTTT
V: TRBV7-3; size: .; D: .; J: TRBJ1-1; CDR3: CASSPYDLASTVNTEAFF; DNA: TGTGCCAGCAGCCCTTACGATTTGGCTTCTACAGTGAACACTGAAGCTTTCTTT
V: TRBV6-1; size: .; D: .; J: TRBJ2-6; CDR3: CASSGDTDISGANVLTF; DNA: TGTGCCAGCAGTGGGGACACAGACATCTCTGGGGCCAACGTCCTGACTTTC
V: TRBV10-2; size: .; D: TRBD2; J: TRBJ2-5; CDR3: CASSESVLAGGGETQYF; DNA: TGCGCCAGCAGTGAGTCGGTACTAGCGGGGGGCGGGGAGACCCAGTACTTC
V: TRBV4-2; size: .; D: .; J: TRBJ2-2; CDR3: CASSQRQGRTSTGELFF; DNA: TGTGCCAGCAGCCAAAGGCAGGGCCGCACTTCCACCGGGGAGCTGTTTTTT
V: TRBV19; size: few; D: TRBD2; J: TRBJ2-7; CDR3: CASSTLRGAASYEQYF; DNA: TGTGCCAGTAGTACCTTGCGGGGGGCGGCCTCCTACGAGCAGTACTTC
V: TRBV5-4; size: .; D: TRBD1; J: TRBJ2-3; CDR3: CASSFPTQGALRYF; DNA: TGTGCCAGCAGCTTTCCAACTCAGGGGGCATTAAGGTATTTT
V: TRBV18; size: .; D: .; J: TRBJ2-2; CDR3: CASSPGGDTGELFF; DNA: TGTGCCAGCTCACCGGGCGGGGACACCGGGGAGCTGTTTTTT
V: TRBV7-9; size: .; D: TRBD1; J: TRBJ1-5; CDR3: CASSLSSQGKNQPQHF; DNA: TGTGCCAGCAGCTTGAGTTCACAGGGGAAAAATCAGCCCCAGCATTTT
V: TRBV7-8; size: .; D: .; J: TRBJ1-3; CDR3: CASSPPGYSSGNTIYF; DNA: TGTGCCAGCAGCCCCCCAGGTTACAGCTCTGGAAACACCATATATTTT